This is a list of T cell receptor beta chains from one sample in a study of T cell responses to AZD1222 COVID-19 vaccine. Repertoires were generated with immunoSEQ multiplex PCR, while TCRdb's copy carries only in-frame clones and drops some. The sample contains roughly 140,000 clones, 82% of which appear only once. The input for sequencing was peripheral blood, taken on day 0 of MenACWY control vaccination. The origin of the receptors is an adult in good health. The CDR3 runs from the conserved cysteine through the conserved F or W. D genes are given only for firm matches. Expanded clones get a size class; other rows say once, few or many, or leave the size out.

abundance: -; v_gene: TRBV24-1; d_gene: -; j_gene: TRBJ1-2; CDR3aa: CATSDSPWGDGGYTF; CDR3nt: TGTGCCACCAGTGATTCCCCTTGGGGGGATGGCGGCTACACCTTC
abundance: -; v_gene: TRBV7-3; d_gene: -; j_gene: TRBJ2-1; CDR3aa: CASSQWDGFGDNEQFF; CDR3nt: TGTGCCAGCAGCCAATGGGACGGCTTTGGGGACAATGAGCAGTTCTTC
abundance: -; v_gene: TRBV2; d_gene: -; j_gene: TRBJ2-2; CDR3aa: CASSVGAEFTGELFF; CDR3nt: TGTGCCAGCAGTGTGGGGGCGGAGTTCACCGGGGAGCTGTTTTTT
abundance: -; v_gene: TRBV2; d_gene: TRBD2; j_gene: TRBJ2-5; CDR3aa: CASSEWTSGGKETQYF; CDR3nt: TGTGCCAGCAGTGAATGGACTAGCGGGGGAAAAGAGACCCAGTACTTC
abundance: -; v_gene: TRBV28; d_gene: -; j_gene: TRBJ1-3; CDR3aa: CASGQLQGGNTIYF; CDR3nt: TGTGCCAGCGGCCAACTACAGGGTGGAAACACCATATATTTT
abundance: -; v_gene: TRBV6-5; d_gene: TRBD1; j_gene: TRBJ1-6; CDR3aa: CASSYSGQGYNSPLHF; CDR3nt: TGTGCCAGCAGTTACTCAGGACAGGGATATAATTCACCCCTCCACTTT
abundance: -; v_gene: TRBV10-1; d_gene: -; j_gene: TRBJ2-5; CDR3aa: CASSEGAAGAETQYF; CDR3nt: TGCGCCAGCAGTGAAGGGGCGGCGGGGGCAGAGACCCAGTACTTC
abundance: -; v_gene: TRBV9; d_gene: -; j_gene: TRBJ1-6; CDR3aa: CASSATGNSPLHF; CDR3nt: TGTGCCAGCAGCGCAACGGGGAATTCACCCCTCCACTTT
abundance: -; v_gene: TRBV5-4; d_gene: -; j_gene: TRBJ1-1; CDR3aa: CASSLSKGRNTEAFF; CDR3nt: TGTGCCAGCAGCTTGTCGAAAGGGAGGAACACTGAAGCTTTCTTT
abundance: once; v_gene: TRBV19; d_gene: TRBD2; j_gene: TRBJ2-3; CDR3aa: CASSTWDYRKSTDTQYF; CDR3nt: TGTGCCAGTAGTACGTGGGACTACCGAAAAAGCACAGATACGCAGTATTTT
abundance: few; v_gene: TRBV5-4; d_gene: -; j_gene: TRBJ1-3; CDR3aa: CASSPTLQTGRNTIYF; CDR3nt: TGTGCCAGCAGCCCCACCCTCCAGACAGGAAGAAACACCATATATTTT
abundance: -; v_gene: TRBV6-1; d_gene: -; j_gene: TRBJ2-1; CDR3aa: CASSEGGTTFYNEQFF; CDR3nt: TGTGCCAGCAGTGAAGGGGGGACCACTTTTTACAATGAGCAGTTCTTC
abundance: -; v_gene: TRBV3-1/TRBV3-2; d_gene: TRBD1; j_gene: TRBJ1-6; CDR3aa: CASSQVGDRANSPLHF; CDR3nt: TGTGCCAGCAGCCAAGTAGGAGACAGGGCAAATTCACCCCTCCACTTT
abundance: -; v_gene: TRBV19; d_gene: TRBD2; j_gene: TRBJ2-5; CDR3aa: CASSLSGGAVETQYF; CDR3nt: TGTGCCAGTAGTCTTAGCGGGGGGGCCGTGGAGACCCAGTACTTC
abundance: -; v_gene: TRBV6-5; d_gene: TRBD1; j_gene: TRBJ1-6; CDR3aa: CASSYLGDSYNSPLHF; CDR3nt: TGTGCCAGCAGTTACCTCGGGGACAGCTATAATTCACCCCTCCACTTT
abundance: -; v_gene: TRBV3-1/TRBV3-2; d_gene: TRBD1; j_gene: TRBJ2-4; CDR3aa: CASSHELPGQIAKNIQYF; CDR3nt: TGTGCCAGCAGCCACGAATTGCCGGGACAGATAGCCAAAAACATTCAGTACTTC
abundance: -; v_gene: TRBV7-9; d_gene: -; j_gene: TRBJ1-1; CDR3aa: CASSGGGGAFF; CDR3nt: TGTGCCAGCAGCGGGGGTGGAGGGGCTTTCTTT
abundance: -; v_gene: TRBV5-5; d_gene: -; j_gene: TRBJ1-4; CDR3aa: CASNIGGAYEKLFF; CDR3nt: TGTGCCAGCAATATAGGGGGGGCTTATGAAAAACTGTTTTTT
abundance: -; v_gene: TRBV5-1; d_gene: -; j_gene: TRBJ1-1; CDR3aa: CASSLDSARGPTEAFF; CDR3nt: TGCGCCAGCAGCTTGGATTCCGCTCGGGGGCCCACTGAAGCTTTCTTT
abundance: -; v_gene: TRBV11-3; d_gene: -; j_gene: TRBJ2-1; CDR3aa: CASSLDRGSYNEQFF; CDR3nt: TGTGCCAGCAGCTTAGACAGGGGTTCCTACAATGAGCAGTTCTTC
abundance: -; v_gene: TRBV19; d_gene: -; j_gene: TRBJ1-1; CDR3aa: CASLYGGMNTEAFF; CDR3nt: TGTGCCAGCCTGTATGGAGGCATGAACACTGAAGCTTTCTTT
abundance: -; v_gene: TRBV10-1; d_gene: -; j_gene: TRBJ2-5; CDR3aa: CASSDRPRNYF; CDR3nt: TGCGCCAGCAGTGATCGGCCGAGGAATTACTTC
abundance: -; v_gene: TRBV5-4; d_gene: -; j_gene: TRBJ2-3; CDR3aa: CASSLLGGGAGWTQYF; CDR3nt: TGTGCCAGCAGCTTGTTAGGCGGAGGGGCGGGGTGGACGCAGTATTTT
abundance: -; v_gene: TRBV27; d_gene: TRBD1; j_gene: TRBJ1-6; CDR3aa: CASSAGQALHF; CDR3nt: TGTGCCAGCAGTGCGGGACAGGCCCTCCACTTT
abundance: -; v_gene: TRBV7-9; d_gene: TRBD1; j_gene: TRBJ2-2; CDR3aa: CASSLRGLNTGELFF; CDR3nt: TGTGCCAGCAGCCTCAGGGGGCTAAACACCGGGGAGCTGTTTTTT
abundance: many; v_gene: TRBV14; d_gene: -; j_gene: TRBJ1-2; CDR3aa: CASSQGAGLWRGGYTF; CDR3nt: TGTGCCAGCAGCCAAGGGGCAGGGCTATGGAGAGGCGGCTACACCTTC
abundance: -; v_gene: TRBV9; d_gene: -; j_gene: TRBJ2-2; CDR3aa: CASRWTDNTGELFF; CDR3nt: TGTGCCAGCAGGTGGACAGATAACACCGGGGAGCTGTTTTTT
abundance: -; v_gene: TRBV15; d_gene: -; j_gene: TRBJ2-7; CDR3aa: CATSRGTYEQYF; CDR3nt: TGTGCCACCAGCAGAGGAACGTACGAGCAGTACTTC
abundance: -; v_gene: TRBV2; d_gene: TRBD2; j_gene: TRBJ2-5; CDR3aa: CASSESRTSGGGETQYF; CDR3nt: TGTGCCAGCAGTGAATCTCGAACTAGCGGGGGAGGAGAGACCCAGTACTTC
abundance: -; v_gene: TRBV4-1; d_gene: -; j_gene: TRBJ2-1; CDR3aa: CASSQGRGASYNEQFF; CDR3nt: TGCGCCAGCAGCCAAGGACGGGGGGCGAGTTACAATGAGCAGTTCTTC
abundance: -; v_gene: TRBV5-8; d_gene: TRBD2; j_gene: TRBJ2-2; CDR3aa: CASSLALAGGANTGELFF; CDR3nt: TGTGCCAGCAGCTTGGCACTAGCGGGGGGAGCGAACACCGGGGAGCTGTTTTTT
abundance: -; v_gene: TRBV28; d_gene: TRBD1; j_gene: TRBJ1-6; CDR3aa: CASKVLGQGRNSPLHF; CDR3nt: TGTGCCAGCAAGGTGTTGGGACAGGGTCGTAATTCACCCCTCCACTTT
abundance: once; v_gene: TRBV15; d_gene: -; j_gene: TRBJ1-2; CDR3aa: CATSRDTAGPNYGYTF; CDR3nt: TGTGCCACCAGCAGAGATACGGCAGGGCCTAACTATGGCTACACCTTC